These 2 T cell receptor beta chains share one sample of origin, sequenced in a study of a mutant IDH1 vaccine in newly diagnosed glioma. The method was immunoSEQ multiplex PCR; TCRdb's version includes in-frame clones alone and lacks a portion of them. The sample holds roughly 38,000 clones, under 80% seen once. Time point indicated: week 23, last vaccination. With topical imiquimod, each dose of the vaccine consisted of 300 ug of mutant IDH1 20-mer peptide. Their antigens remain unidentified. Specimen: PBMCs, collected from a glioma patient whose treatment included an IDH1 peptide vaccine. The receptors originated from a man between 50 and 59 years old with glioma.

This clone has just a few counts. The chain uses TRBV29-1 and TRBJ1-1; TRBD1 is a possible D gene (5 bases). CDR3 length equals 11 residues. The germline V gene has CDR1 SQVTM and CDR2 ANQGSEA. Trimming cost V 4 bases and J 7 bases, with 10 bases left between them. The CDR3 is CSVAWGNEAFF. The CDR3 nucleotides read TGCAGCGTTGCCTGGGGGAATGAAGCTTTCTTT.

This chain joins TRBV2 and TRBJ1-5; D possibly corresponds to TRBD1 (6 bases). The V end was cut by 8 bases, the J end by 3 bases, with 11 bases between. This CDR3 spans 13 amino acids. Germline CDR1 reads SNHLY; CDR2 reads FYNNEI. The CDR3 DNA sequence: TGTGCCAGCTCTGGACAGTACAATCAGCCCCAGCATTTT. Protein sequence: CASSGQYNQPQHF.